This T cell receptor (beta chain) emerged from a study of CD8 T cells in ankylosing spondylitis. From the 5' RACE reads, TCRdb called clonotypes with MiXCR, one entry per CDR3 protein. The table includes fewer than 500,000 distinct CDR3 sequences, 20% to 25% detected once. In germline, CDR1 is LNHDA, CDR2 SQIVND (reference sequence). V gave up 2 bases and J gave up 2 bases, with 10 bases separating them. The CDR3 is 14 amino acids. Study results and limitations: In ankylosing spondylitis blood, a motif of 7 to 9 highly homologous TCR beta variants appeared characteristic.

This clonotype was picked up a small number of times. Its target is unknown. Sequenced: blood, either unsorted or a sorted T cell fraction (not recorded which). The TCR sequence derives from a male donor with ankylosing spondylitis. The genes are TRBV19 and TRBJ2-7; D is unclear. The CDR3 is CASSIPAGPYEQYF. The CDR3, as DNA: TGTGCCAGTAGTATACCGGCAGGCCCCTACGAGCAGTACTTC.